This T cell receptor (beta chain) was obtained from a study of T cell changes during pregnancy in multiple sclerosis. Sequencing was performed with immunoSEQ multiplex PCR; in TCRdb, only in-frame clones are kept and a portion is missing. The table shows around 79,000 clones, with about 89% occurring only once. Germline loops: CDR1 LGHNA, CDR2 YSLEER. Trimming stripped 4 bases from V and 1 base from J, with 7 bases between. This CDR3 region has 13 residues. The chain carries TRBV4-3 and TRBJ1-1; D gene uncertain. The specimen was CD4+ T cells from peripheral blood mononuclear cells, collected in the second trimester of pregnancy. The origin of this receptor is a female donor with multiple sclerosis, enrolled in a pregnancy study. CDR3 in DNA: TGCGCCAGCAGCCTTTCAAAGAACACTGAAGCTTTCTTT. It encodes CASSLSKNTEAFF.